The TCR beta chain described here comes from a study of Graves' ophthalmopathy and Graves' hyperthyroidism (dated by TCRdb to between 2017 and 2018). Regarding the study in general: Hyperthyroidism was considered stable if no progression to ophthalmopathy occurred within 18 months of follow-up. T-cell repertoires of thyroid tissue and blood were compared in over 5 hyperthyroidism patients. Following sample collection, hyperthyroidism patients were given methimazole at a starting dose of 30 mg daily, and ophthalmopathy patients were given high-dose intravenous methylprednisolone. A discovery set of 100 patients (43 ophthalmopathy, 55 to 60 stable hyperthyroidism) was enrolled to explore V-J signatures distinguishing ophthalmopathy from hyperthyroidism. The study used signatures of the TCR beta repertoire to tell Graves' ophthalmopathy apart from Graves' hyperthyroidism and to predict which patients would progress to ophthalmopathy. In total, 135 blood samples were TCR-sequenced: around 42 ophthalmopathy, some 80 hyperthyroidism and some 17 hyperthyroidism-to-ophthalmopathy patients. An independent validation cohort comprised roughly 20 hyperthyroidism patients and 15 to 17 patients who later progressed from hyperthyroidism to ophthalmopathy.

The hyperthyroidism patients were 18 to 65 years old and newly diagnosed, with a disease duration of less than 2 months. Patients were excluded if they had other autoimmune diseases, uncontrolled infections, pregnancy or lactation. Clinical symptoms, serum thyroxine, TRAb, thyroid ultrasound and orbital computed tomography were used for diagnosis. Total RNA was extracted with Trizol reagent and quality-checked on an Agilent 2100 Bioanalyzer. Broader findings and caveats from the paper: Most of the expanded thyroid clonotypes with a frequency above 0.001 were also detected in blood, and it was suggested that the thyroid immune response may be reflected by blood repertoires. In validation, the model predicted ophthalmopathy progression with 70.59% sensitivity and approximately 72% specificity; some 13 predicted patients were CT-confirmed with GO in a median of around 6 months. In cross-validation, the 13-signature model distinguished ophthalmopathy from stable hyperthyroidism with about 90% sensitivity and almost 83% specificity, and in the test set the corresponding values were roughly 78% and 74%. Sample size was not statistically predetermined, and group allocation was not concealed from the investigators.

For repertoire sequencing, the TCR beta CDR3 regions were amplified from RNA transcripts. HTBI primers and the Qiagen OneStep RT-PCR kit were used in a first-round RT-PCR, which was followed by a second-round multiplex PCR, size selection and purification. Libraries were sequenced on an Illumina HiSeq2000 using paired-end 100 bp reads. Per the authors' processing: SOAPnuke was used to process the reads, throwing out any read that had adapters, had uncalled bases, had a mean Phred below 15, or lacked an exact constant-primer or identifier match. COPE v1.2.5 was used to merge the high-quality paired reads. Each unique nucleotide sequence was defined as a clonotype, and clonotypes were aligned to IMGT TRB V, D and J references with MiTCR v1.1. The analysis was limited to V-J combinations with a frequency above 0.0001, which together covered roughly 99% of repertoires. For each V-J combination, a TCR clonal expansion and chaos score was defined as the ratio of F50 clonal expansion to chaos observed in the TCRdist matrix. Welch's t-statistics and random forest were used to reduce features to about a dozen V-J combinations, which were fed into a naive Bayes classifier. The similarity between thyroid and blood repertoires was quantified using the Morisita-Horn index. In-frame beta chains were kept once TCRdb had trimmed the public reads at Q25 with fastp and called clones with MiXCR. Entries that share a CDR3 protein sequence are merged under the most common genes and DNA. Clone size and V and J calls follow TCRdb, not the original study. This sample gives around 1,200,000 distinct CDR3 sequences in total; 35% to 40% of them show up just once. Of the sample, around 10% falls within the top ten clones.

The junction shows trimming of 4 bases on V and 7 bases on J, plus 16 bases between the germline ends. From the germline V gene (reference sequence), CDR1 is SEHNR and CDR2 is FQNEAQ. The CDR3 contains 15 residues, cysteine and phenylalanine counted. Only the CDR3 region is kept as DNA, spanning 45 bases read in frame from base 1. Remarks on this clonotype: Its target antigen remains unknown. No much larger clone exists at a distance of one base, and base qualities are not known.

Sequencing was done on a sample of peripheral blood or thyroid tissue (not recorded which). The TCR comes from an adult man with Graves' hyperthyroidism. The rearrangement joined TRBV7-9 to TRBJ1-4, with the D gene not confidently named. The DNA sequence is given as TGTGCCAGCAGCTATCTCGGGTGGGTTGGTGAAAAACTGTTTTTT. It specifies CASSYLGWVGEKLFF.